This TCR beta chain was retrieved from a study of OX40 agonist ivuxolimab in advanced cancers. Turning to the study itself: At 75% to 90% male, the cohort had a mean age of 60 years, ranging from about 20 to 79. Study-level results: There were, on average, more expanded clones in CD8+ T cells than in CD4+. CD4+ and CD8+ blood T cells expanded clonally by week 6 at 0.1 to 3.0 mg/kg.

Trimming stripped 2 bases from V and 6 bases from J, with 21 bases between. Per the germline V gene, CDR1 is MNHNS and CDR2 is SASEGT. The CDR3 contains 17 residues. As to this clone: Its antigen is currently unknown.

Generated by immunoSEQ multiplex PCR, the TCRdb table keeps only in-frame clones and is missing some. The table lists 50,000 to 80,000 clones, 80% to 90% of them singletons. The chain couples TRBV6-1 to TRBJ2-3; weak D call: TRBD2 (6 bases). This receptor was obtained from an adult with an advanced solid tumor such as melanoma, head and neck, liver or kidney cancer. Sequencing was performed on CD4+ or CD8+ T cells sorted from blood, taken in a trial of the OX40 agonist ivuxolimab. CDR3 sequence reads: CASSERNTAGWVDTQYF. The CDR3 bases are TGTGCCAGCAGTGAACGAAACACGGCGGGATGGGTGGATACGCAGTATTTT.